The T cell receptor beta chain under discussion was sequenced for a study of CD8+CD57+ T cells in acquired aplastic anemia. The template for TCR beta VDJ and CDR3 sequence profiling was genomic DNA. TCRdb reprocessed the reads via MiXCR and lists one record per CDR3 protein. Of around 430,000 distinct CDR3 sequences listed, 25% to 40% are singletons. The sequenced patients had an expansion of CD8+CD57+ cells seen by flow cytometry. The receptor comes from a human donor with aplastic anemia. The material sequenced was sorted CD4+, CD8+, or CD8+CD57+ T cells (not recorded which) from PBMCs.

CDR3 region: CASSHRAGITYEQYF. For the CDR3, the DNA is TGTGCCAGCAGCCACCGGGCGGGAATAACCTACGAGCAGTACTTC. The gene calls are TRBV14 and TRBJ2-7; the D gene is possibly TRBD2 (6 bases). The V gene's germline CDR1 is SGHDN and CDR2 FVKESK. The V and J ends lost 3 bases and 2 bases respectively, with 14 bases between them. The CDR3 sequence is 15 residues long. The variable domain in full, with the rest retrieved from reference TRBV14 and TRBJ2-7, is EAGVTQFPSHSVIEKGQTVTLRCDPISGHDNLYWYRRVMGKEIKFLLHFVKESKQDESGMPNNRFLAERTGGTYSTLKVQPAELEDSGVYFCASSHRAGITYEQYFGPGTRLTVT.